The source of this T cell receptor beta chain is a study of blood T cell repertoires in COVID-19. For the study at large: Researchers got acute and convalescent COVID-19 samples from the United States, Italy and Spain. PBMCs, B-cell-depleted T cells, or T cells were the source of the cDNA or gDNA that made up the material.

V shed 0 bases and J shed 3 bases, with 5 bases lying between them. Germline-derived CDR1 and CDR2 are SGHTA and FQGNSA. This CDR3 is 13 amino acids long. As originally analysed: Nucleated cell counts were estimated from reference gene primer amplification. Sequencing was performed with immunoSEQ multiplex PCR; in TCRdb, only in-frame clones are kept and a portion is missing. The V and J calls and clone size are taken from that table; D and trimming were inferred from the DNA. Here the sample spans around 150,000 clones, approximately 82% being singletons. This TCR came from a woman between 50 and 59 years old in a cohort sampled during active or convalescent COVID-19. This chain uses TRBV7-2 with TRBJ1-1; the D is unclear. Source material: peripheral blood. DNA of the CDR3: TGTGCCAGCAGCTTAGCGGAGGACACTGAAGCTTTCTTT. It translates to CASSLAEDTEAFF.